One sample yielded the 28 T cell receptor beta chains listed below, sequenced in a study of blood T cell repertoires in COVID-19. The protocol was immunoSEQ multiplex PCR, while the TCRdb copy is restricted to in-frame clones and leaves out a portion. The sample gives approximately 250,000 clones, around 80% of which show up once; under 4.5% is in the top ten. Sequencing used PBMCs or T cells enriched from blood (not recorded which). The receptors originated from a young man with acute COVID-19.

The V and J genes are TRBV7-9 and TRBJ2-7; 9 bases are a match to TRBD1. The CDR3 covers 15 residues. Germline V lookup: CDR1 SEHNR, CDR2 FQNEAQ (reference sequence). V shed 5 bases, J shed 3 bases, and the junction held 8 bases outside the gene matches. The CDR3 nucleotides are TGTGCCAGCAGCCCGGTTGGACAGGGGCACTACGAGCAGTACGTC. Encoded protein: CASSPVGQGHYEQYV.

The gene calls are TRBV24-1 and TRBJ2-2; TRBD1 matches at 8 bases. V trimming: 5 bases; J trimming: 5 bases; junction bases outside the gene matches: 3. This CDR3 has 14 residues. Per the germline V gene, CDR1 is KGHDR and CDR2 is SFDVKD. CDR3 loop: CATSGQGATGELFF. DNA of the CDR3: TGTGCCACCAGTGGCCAGGGGGCTACCGGGGAGCTGTTTTTT.

The rearrangement joins TRBV5-6 to TRBJ2-2; perhaps TRBD1 as D (6 bases). The germline V gene has CDR1 SGHDT and CDR2 YYEEEE. CDR3 length: 15 amino acids. The ends were cut back, 7 bases at V and 1 base at J, with 14 bases in the middle. This CDR3 is CASGRTAMNTGELFF. The CDR3 region has the DNA TGTGCCAGCGGAAGGACAGCCATGAACACCGGGGAGCTGTTTTTT.

The chain has TRBV28 and TRBJ2-1; perhaps TRBD2 as D (6 bases). CDR1 and CDR2 from the germline V gene are MDHEN and SYDVKM. There are 14 residues in the CDR3. Between the trimmed V and J ends, which lost 5 bases and 7 bases, there was a span of 15 bases. CDR3 sequence reads: CASSGPGTSNEQFF. The CDR3 bases are TGTGCCAGCAGTGGACCCGGGACTTCTAATGAGCAGTTCTTC.

In this sample, this clone turned up many times. The chain couples TRBV4-2 to TRBJ2-2; possibly TRBD2 for D (6 bases). Per germline, CDR1 LGHNA and CDR2 YNFKEQ. The CDR3 length is 16 residues. Between the trimmed V and J ends, which lost 1 base and 1 base, there was a span of 10 bases. CDR3 amino acids: CASSQVADLNTGELFF. The CDR3 DNA sequence: TGTGCCAGCAGCCAAGTAGCGGACCTGAACACCGGGGAGCTGTTTTTT.

The chain combines TRBV29-1 with TRBJ1-2, with D tentatively TRBD1 (6 bases). This CDR3 spans 12 amino acids. The V gene's germline CDR1 is SQVTM and CDR2 ANQGSEA. V was clipped by 5 bases and J by 4 bases, with 11 bases between them. CDR3: CSVPDSAYGYTF. The CDR3 DNA reads TGCAGCGTTCCGGACAGCGCCTATGGCTACACCTTC. The variable domain in full, with the rest retrieved from reference TRBV29-1 and TRBJ1-2, is SAVISQKPSRDICQRGTSLTIQCQVDSQVTMMFWYRQQPGQSLTLIATANQGSEATYESGFVIDKFPISRPNLTFSTLTVSNMSPEDSSIYLCSVPDSAYGYTFGSGTRLTVV.

This chain uses TRBV7-2 with TRBJ1-2, with 7 positions matching TRBD1. The germline CDR1 and CDR2 sequences are SGHTA and FQGNSA. J gave up 1 base and V 5 bases, and 13 bases lay outside the gene matches. The CDR3 consists of 17 residues. DNA of the CDR3: TGTGCCAGCAGCCCACGGACAGGAGGACCCCTTAACTATGGCTACACCTTC. Its translation: CASSPRTGGPLNYGYTF.

The rearrangement joins TRBV2 to TRBJ2-2; unclear D gene. V was clipped by 5 bases and J by 4 bases, with 8 bases between them. Germline lookup yields CDR1 SNHLY and CDR2 FYNNEI. The CDR3 runs to 13 residues. The DNA of the CDR3 is TGTGCCAGCAGTAACAGCCTCACCGGGGAGCTGTTTTTT. Translation gives CASSNSLTGELFF. The entire variable domain, with the rest obtained from reference TRBV2 and TRBJ2-2, is as follows: EPEVTQTPSHQVTQMGQEVILRCVPISNHLYFYWYRQILGQKVEFLVSFYNNEISEKSEIFDDQFSVERPDGSNFTLKIRSTKLEDSAMYFCASSNSLTGELFFGEGSRLTVL.

The CDR3 reads CASSKQESPLHF. CDR3 DNA sequence: TGTGCCAGCAGTAAACAGGAATCACCCCTCCACTTT. This chain connects TRBV28 to TRBJ1-6, with a tentative D call TRBD1 (5 bases). The CDR3 length is 12 residues. CDR1 and CDR2 from the germline V gene are MDHEN and SYDVKM. V was cut by 5 bases and J by 10 bases, with 9 bases left in between.

The V and J genes are TRBV6-1 and TRBJ1-2; D might be TRBD1 (5 bases). Trimming pared 3 bases from V and 3 bases from J, leaving 14 bases between. This CDR3 contains 15 residues. Germline assignment: CDR1 MNHNS and CDR2 SASEGT. CDR3 nucleotide sequence: TGTGCCAGCAGTGACGGTATACAGGCTTACTATGGCTACACCTTC. Translation: CASSDGIQAYYGYTF.

This chain connects TRBV24-1 to TRBJ2-3; 9 positions agree with TRBD2. The junction had 12 bases not matched to a gene; V was cut back by 4 bases and J by 8 bases. Germline values: CDR1 KGHDR, CDR2 SFDVKD. This CDR3 comprises 16 residues. CDR3 in amino acids: CATSDANSGSGGTQYF. The CDR3, as DNA: TGTGCCACCAGTGACGCCAATAGCGGGAGTGGGGGTACGCAGTATTTT.

The gene calls are TRBV6-4 and TRBJ2-7; 9 bases are shared with TRBD1. The ends lost 2 bases at V and 3 bases at J; junction bases unmatched: 14. This CDR3 spans 18 amino acids. From germline, CDR1 is MRHNA and CDR2 SNTAGT. The CDR3 sequence is CASSDNSRDRESYYEQYV. DNA for the CDR3: TGTGCCAGCAGTGACAATTCCCGGGACAGGGAGAGCTACTACGAGCAGTACGTC.

This clone was seen once. The chain uses TRBV7-8 and TRBJ2-1; D is possibly TRBD2 (6 bases). Trimming stripped 5 bases from V and 6 bases from J, with 20 bases between. The germline CDR1 and CDR2 sequences are SGHVS and FQNEAQ. This CDR3 has 16 residues. CDR3 loop: CASSPTHAGTFNEQFF. In DNA form, the CDR3 reads TGTGCCAGCAGCCCCACCCATGCGGGGACTTTCAATGAGCAGTTCTTC.

This chain connects TRBV28 to TRBJ1-2; 11 bases are a match to TRBD1. The CDR3 totals 15 residues. Germline-derived CDR1 and CDR2 are MDHEN and SYDVKM. The V segment lost 5 bases and the J segment 8 bases; nucleotides outside the gene matches: 10. CDR3 protein: CASSPVDRGLSGYTF. The CDR3, as DNA: TGTGCCAGCAGTCCGGTGGACAGGGGGCTTAGCGGCTACACCTTC.

A few counts support this clone. J is TRBJ2-1 and V is TRBV15; 7 bases are a match to TRBD2. CDR1 LNHNV and CDR2 YYDKDF come from the germline V gene (reference sequence). This CDR3 is built from 16 residues. Unmatched junction bases numbered 3, after V lost 0 bases and J lost 1 base. The CDR3 DNA sequence: TGTGCCACCAGCAGAGATAACGGGGGGTCCTACAATGAGCAGTTCTTC. Translated, it gives CATSRDNGGSYNEQFF.

This clone appeared once. The gene calls are TRBV6-5 and TRBJ1-6; possible D gene TRBD1, 5 bases. The CDR3 consists of 13 residues. CDR1 and CDR2 (germline): MNHEY, SVGAGI. With 10 bases removed from V and 10 bases from J, the gap between germline ends came to 17 bases. The CDR3 DNA sequence: TGTGCCACTCAGTCACAGGCGAGGTCACCCCTCCACTTT. It encodes CATQSQARSPLHF.

The V and J genes are TRBV11-3 and TRBJ2-5; D might be TRBD2 (5 bases). Looked up from germline, CDR1 is SGHNT and CDR2 is YENEEA. This CDR3 has 17 amino acids. Trimming removed 5 bases at V and 7 bases at J, with 26 bases between. CDR3 residues: CASSPTRFEGGSGTQYF. The CDR3 DNA follows: TGTGCCAGCAGCCCGACCAGGTTTGAGGGCGGCAGTGGGACCCAGTACTTC.

The genes are TRBV6-5 and TRBJ1-1; no clear D gene. The CDR3 is 13 residues long. The V gene's germline CDR1 is MNHEY and CDR2 SVGAGI. V was trimmed by 6 bases and J by 4 bases, leaving 12 bases between them. The DNA of the CDR3 is TGTGCCAGCAGAGTCCATAGTCTCACTGAAGCTTTCTTT. This codes for CASRVHSLTEAFF.

The V and J genes are TRBV25-1 and TRBJ2-2; 7 bases are a match to TRBD1. V shed 8 bases, J shed 5 bases, and the junction held 8 bases outside the gene matches. The CDR3 loop spans 14 amino acids. Germline V gives CDR1 MGHDK, CDR2 SYGVNS. The CDR3 protein is CASRQGSSTGELFF. CDR3 bases: TGTGCCAGCCGACAGGGTTCTTCTACCGGGGAGCTGTTTTTT.

The chain couples TRBV5-8 to TRBJ2-1, with 13 bases lining up with TRBD2. The CDR3 extends over 16 amino acids. The V segment lost 3 bases and the J segment 9 bases; nucleotides outside the gene matches: 9. Germline CDR1 and CDR2: SGHTS and YDEGEE. CDR3 loop: CASSYTGTSGVREQFF. The CDR3 DNA sequence: TGTGCCAGCAGCTACACCGGGACTAGCGGGGTCCGTGAGCAGTTCTTC.

The gene calls are TRBV11-3 and TRBJ1-1, with 9 bases identical to TRBD1. Germline V gene lookup returns CDR1 SGHNT and CDR2 YENEEA. J lost 6 bases, V lost 4 bases, and 6 bases had no gene match. CDR3 length: 14 amino acids. CDR3 protein: CASSSGQGIPEAFF. The CDR3 DNA follows: TGTGCCAGCAGCTCGGGACAGGGAATTCCTGAAGCTTTCTTT.

The genes are TRBV11-2 and TRBJ2-2; 13 nucleotides line up with TRBD2. This CDR3 contains 18 residues. The ends lost 5 bases at V and 1 base at J; junction bases unmatched: 7. Germline V gives CDR1 SGHAT, CDR2 FQNNGV. CDR3 protein: CASSIPGLAGRNTGELFF. DNA of the CDR3: TGTGCCAGCAGCATCCCGGGACTAGCGGGAAGGAACACCGGGGAGCTGTTTTTT.

The CDR3 nucleotides are TGTGCCACCAGTGCTACAGGGGGCAATCAGCCCCAGCATTTT. It yields the protein CATSATGGNQPQHF. The chain couples TRBV24-1 to TRBJ1-5, with TRBD1 identical over 7 bases. This CDR3 region has 14 residues. The V gene's germline CDR1 is KGHDR and CDR2 SFDVKD. J gave up 2 bases and V 5 bases, and 2 bases lay outside the gene matches.

This chain links TRBV18 with TRBJ1-6; 7 bases map to TRBD1. V shed 5 bases, J shed 9 bases, and the junction held 13 bases outside the gene matches. Germline V gene sequence: CDR1 KGHSH, CDR2 LQKENI. The CDR3 runs 16 residues. CDR3 sequence (DNA): TGTGCCAGCTCAGACGGGGCCGGGACAGACTTTTCACCCCTCCACTTT. It encodes CASSDGAGTDFSPLHF. Full variable domain (missing parts from reference TRBV18 and TRBJ1-6): NAGVMQNPRHLVRRRGQEARLRCSPMKGHSHVYWYRQLPEEGLKFMVYLQKENIIDESGMPKERFSAEFPKEGPSILRIQQVVRGDSAAYFCASSDGAGTDFSPLHFGNGTRLTVT.

The chain is built from TRBV7-6 and TRBJ2-5; D gene ambiguous. The CDR3 is 13 residues long. Germline assignment: CDR1 SGHVS and CDR2 FNYEAQ. Trimming shortened V by 2 bases and J by 2 bases, and 6 bases separated the two germline ends. The CDR3 reads CASSLSLQETQYF. The CDR3, as DNA: TGTGCCAGCAGCTTAAGCCTACAAGAGACCCAGTACTTC. Supplemented by reference TRBV7-6 and TRBJ2-5, the full variable domain reads GAGVSQSPRYKVTKRGQDVALRCDPISGHVSLYWYRQALGQGPEFLTYFNYEAQQDKSGLPNDRFSAERPEGSISTLTIQRTEQRDSAMYRCASSLSLQETQYFGPGTRLLVL.

The V and J genes are TRBV11-2 and TRBJ2-1, with 7 bases identical to TRBD2. This CDR3 is built from 15 residues. The trim removed 2 bases at V and 8 bases at J, leaving 9 bases unmatched. CDR1 is SGHAT and CDR2 is FQNNGV in the germline V gene. In DNA form, the CDR3 reads TGTGCCAGCAGCTTAAGGGCGGGGAGGGTTGATGAGCAGTTCTTC. Translation gives CASSLRAGRVDEQFF.

The chain employs TRBV3-1 (or the pseudogene TRBV3-2) and TRBJ1-1, with a tentative D call TRBD1 (6 bases). The germline V gene encodes CDR1 LGHDT and CDR2 YNNKEL (reference sequence). This CDR3 has 15 amino acids. Trimming pared 1 base from V and 5 bases from J, leaving 14 bases between. CDR3 sequence reads: CASSQGVIGGTEAFF. The CDR3 DNA follows: TGTGCCAGCAGCCAAGGAGTCATAGGGGGAACTGAAGCTTTCTTT.

The rearrangement joins TRBV5-6 to TRBJ1-5; D gene uncertain. The V end lost 2 bases, the J end lost 0 bases, and 3 bases lay between the germline ends. This CDR3 is 13 amino acids long. Germline V gene data show CDR1 as SGHDT and CDR2 as YYEEEE. CDR3 nucleotides: TGTGCCAGCAGCTTCGGTAGCAATCAGCCCCAGCATTTT. It codes for CASSFGSNQPQHF.